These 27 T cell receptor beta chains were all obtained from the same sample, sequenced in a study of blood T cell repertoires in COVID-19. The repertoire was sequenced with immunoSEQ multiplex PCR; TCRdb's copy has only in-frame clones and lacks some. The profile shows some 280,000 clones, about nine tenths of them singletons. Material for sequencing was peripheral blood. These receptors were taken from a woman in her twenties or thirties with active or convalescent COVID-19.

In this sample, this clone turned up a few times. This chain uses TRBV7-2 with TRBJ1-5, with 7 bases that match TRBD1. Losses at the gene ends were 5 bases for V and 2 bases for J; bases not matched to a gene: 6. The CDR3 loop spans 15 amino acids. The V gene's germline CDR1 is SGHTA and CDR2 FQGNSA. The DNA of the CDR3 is TGTGCCAGCAGCCGTGGGGGACAGCGCAATCAGCCCCAGCATTTT. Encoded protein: CASSRGGQRNQPQHF.

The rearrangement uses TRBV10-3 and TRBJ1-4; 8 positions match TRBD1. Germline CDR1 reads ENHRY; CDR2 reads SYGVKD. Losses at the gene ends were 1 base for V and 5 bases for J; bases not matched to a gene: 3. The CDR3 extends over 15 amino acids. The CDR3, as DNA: TGTGCCATCAGTGAGTTCAGGGGGCAAAATGAAAAACTGTTTTTT. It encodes CAISEFRGQNEKLFF.

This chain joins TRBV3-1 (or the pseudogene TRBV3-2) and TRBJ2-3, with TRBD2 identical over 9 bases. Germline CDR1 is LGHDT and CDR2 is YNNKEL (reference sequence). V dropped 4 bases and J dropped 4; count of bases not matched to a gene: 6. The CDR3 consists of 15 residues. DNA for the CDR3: TGTGCCAGCAGCCTAGCGGGGGCTAGCCCAGATACGCAGTATTTT. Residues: CASSLAGASPDTQYF.

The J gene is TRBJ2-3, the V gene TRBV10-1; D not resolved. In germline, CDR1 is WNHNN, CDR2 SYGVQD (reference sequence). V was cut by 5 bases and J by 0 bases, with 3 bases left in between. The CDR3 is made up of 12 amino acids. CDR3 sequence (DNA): TGCGCCAGCAGTCTTAGCACAGATACGCAGTATTTT. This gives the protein CASSLSTDTQYF.

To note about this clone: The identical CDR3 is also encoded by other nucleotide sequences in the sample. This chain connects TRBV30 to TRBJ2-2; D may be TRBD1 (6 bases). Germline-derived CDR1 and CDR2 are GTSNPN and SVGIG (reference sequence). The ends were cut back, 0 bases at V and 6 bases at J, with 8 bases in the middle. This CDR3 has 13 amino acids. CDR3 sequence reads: CAWSVQGAGELFF. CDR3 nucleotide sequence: TGTGCCTGGAGTGTACAGGGTGCCGGGGAGCTGTTTTTT.

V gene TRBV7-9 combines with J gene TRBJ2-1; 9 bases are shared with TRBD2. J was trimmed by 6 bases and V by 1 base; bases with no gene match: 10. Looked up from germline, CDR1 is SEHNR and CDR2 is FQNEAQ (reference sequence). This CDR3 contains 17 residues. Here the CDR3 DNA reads TGTGCCAGCAGCTTAGAGTCTAGCGGGGTCATTCTCAATGAGCAGTTCTTC. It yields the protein CASSLESSGVILNEQFF.

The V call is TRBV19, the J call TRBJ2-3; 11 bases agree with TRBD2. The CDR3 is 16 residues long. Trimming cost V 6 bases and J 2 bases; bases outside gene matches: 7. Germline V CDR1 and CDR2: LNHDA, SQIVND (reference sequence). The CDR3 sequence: CASSPPTSGVTDTQYF. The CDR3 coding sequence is TGTGCCAGTAGCCCACCGACTAGCGGGGTCACAGATACGCAGTATTTT.

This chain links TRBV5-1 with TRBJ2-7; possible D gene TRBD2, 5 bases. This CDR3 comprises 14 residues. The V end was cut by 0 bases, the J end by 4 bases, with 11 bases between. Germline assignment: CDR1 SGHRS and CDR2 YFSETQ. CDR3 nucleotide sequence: TGCGCCAGCAGCTTGGCCGGGGTCGGGTACGAGCAGTACTTC. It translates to CASSLAGVGYEQYF.

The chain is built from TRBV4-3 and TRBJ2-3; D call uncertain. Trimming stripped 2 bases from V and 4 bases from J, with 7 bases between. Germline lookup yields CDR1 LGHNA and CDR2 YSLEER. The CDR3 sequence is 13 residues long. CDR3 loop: CASSQTYSDTQYF. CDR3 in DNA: TGCGCCAGCAGCCAAACCTACTCAGATACGCAGTATTTT.

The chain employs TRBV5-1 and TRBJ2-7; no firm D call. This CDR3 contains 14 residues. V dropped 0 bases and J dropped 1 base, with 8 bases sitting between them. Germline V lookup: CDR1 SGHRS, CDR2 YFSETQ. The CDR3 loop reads CASSLVSPSYEQYF. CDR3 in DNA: TGCGCCAGCAGCTTGGTTTCCCCTTCCTACGAGCAGTACTTC.

The CDR3 bases are TGTGCCAGCAGTCGTGGACAGACTAGCACAGATACGCAGTATTTT. It encodes CASSRGQTSTDTQYF. J is TRBJ2-3 and V is TRBV5-5; tentatively, D is TRBD1 (6 bases). The V end lost 5 bases, the J end lost 0 bases, and 13 bases lay between the germline ends. The germline CDR1 and CDR2 sequences are SGHKS and YYEKEE (reference sequence). This CDR3 has 15 residues.

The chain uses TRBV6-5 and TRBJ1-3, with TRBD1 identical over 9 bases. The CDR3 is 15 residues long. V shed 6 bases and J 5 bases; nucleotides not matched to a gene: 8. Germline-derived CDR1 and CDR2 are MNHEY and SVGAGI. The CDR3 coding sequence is TGTGCCAGCAGGGGGGACAGGGCTGGGAGAAACACCATATATTTT. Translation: CASRGDRAGRNTIYF.

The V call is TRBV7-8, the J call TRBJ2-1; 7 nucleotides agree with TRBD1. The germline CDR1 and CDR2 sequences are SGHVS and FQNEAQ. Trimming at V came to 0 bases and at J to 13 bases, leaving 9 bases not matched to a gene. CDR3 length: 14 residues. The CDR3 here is CASSLAAWDSRQFF. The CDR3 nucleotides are TGTGCCAGCAGCTTAGCGGCTTGGGACAGCCGACAGTTCTTC.

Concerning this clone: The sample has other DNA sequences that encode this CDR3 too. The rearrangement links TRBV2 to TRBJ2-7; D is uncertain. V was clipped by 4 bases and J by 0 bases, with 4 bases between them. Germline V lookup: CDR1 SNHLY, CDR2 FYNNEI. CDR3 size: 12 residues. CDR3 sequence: CASSGDSYEQYF. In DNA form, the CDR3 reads TGTGCCAGCAGTGGCGACTCCTACGAGCAGTACTTC.

CDR3 DNA sequence: TGTGCCAGTAATCCCTGGGGACAGGGATGGGATCAGCCCCAGCATTTT. Translating it yields CASNPWGQGWDQPQHF. The V and J genes are TRBV19 and TRBJ1-5; 9 nucleotides match TRBD1. Germline V gene lookup returns CDR1 LNHDA and CDR2 SQIVND (reference sequence). This CDR3 contains 16 residues. J lost 5 bases, V lost 7 bases, and 12 bases had no gene match.

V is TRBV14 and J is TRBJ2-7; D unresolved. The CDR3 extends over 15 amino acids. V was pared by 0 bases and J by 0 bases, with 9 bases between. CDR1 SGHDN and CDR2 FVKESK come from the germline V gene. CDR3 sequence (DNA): TGTGCCAGCAGCCAAGATCCCTCCAGCTCCTACGAGCAGTACTTC. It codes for CASSQDPSSSYEQYF.

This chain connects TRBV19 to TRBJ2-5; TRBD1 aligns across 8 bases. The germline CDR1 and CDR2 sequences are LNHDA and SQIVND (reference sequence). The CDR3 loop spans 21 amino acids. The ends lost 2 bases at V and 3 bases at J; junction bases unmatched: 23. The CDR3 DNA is TGTGCCAGTAGTATATCGGGGCCTTCGAGTGGACAGGGCCAATTCAAAGAGACCCAGTACTTC. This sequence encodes CASSISGPSSGQGQFKETQYF. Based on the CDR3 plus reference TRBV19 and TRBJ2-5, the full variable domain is DGGITQSPKYLFRKEGQNVTLSCEQNLNHDAMYWYRQDPGQGLRLIYYSQIVNDFQKGDIAEGYSVSREKKESFPLTVTSAQKNPTAFYLCASSISGPSSGQGQFKETQYFGPGTRLLVL.

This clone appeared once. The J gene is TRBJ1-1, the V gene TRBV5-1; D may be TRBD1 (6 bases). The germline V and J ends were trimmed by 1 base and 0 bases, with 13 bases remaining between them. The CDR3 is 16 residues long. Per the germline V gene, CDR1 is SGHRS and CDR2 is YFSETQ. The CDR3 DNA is TGCGCCAGCAGCTTGTACTGGACAGAAATGAACACTGAAGCTTTCTTT. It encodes CASSLYWTEMNTEAFF.

Written as DNA, the CDR3 is TGTGCCAGCAGCCCTACAGGGGACGAGCAGTTCTTC. Residues: CASSPTGDEQFF. The V gene is TRBV7-3, the J gene TRBJ2-1, with 7 bases lining up with TRBD1. The germline CDR1 and CDR2 sequences are SGHTA and FQGTGA. The CDR3 is 12 residues long. The trim removed 5 bases at V and 10 bases at J, leaving 5 bases unmatched.

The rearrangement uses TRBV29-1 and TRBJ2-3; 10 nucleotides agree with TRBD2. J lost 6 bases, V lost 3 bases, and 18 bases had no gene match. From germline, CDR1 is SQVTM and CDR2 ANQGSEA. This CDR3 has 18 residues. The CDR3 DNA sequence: TGCAGCGTTGATTCGTCGAAGCGGGGGGGCTTTTGGACCGATACGCAGTATTTT. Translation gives CSVDSSKRGGFWTDTQYF.

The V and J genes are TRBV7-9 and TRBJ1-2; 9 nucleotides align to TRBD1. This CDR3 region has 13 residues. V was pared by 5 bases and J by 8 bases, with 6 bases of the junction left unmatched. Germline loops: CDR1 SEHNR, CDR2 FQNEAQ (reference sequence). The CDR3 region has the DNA TGTGCCAGCAGCCCAGGACAGGGGAGGGGCTACACCTTC. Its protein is CASSPGQGRGYTF.

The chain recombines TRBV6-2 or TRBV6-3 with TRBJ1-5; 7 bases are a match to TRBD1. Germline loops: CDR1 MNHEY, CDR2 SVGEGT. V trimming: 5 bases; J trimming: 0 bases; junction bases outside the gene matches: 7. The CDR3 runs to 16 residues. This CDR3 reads CASSKTGVSSNQPQHF. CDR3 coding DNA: TGTGCCAGCAGTAAAACAGGGGTCTCTAGCAATCAGCCCCAGCATTTT.

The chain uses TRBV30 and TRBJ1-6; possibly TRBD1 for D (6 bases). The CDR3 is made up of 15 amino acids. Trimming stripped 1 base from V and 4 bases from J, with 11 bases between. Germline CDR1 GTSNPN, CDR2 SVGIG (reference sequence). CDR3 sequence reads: CAWSAIGQYNSPLHF. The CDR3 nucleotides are TGTGCCTGGAGTGCAATTGGACAGTATAATTCACCCCTCCACTTT.

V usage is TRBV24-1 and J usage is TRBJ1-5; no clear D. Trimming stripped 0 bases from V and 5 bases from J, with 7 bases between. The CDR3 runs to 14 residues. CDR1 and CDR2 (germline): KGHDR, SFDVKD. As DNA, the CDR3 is TGTGCCACCAGTGATTTGTCGGGAGATCAGCCCCAGCATTTT. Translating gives CATSDLSGDQPQHF.

The chain's CDR3 is CASSKQGRTEAFF. DNA of the CDR3: TGTGCCAGCAGTAAACAGGGGAGGACTGAAGCTTTCTTT. The chain couples TRBV2 to TRBJ1-1; TRBD1 matches at 7 bases. CDR1 is SNHLY, CDR2 FYNNEI, per germline. Trimming took 5 bases from V and 5 from J; bases not matched to a gene: 5. There are 13 residues in the CDR3. The entire variable domain, with the rest obtained from reference TRBV2 and TRBJ1-1, is as follows: EPEVTQTPSHQVTQMGQEVILRCVPISNHLYFYWYRQILGQKVEFLVSFYNNEISEKSEIFDDQFSVERPDGSNFTLKIRSTKLEDSAMYFCASSKQGRTEAFFGQGTRLTVV.

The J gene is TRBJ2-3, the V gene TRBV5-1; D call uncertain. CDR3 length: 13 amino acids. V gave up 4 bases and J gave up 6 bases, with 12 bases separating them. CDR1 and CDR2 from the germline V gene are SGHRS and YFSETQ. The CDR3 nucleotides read TGCGCCAGCAGCCCCAGGTCTGGGGATACGCAGTATTTT. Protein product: CASSPRSGDTQYF.

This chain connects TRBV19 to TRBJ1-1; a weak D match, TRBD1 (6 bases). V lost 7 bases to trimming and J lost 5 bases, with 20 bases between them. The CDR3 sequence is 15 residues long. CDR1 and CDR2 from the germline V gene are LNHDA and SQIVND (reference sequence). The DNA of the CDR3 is TGTGCCAGTATCGGACTTGGACAGTTGGGAACTGAAGCTTTCTTT. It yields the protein CASIGLGQLGTEAFF.